This T cell receptor beta chain was retrieved from a study of blood T cell repertoires in COVID-19. Germline V lookup: CDR1 MNHEY, CDR2 SVGAGI. V was clipped by 7 bases and J by 4 bases; unmatched bases: 10. CDR3 size: 15 residues. The protocol was immunoSEQ multiplex PCR, while the TCRdb copy is restricted to in-frame clones and leaves out a portion. The sample holds around 300,000 clones, over 75% seen once. This receptor was obtained from a man aged 30 to 45 who had recovered from COVID-19. Sequencing was performed on PBMCs or T cells enriched from blood (not recorded which). J is TRBJ2-5 and V is TRBV6-5; 9 bases align to TRBD1. This CDR3 is CASTRGQGYLETQYF. The CDR3 nucleotides are TGTGCCAGCACCAGGGGACAGGGATATTTAGAGACCCAGTACTTC.